The source of this T cell receptor (beta chain) is a study of cytomegalovirus exposure and HLA in healthy donors. This clone was counted a few times. The antigen is undetermined. CDR1 and CDR2 (germline): SGHRS, YFSETQ. Trimming removed 0 bases from V and 0 bases from J, with 10 bases in between. CDR3 length: 16 amino acids. PCR primers comprised 60 Vbeta and 13 Jbeta primers. Clones were sequenced by immunoSEQ multiplex PCR, and TCRdb holds only the in-frame ones, with some missing. The profile shows approximately 210,000 clones, 79% of them singletons. Regarding the study as a whole: The study found most TCR sequences rare, yet found some public TCRs in many donors. Solely CMV serostatus was available to characterize immune exposure. At a 0.05 false discovery rate, a later analysis found about 17,000 TCR beta sequences to be associated with HLA alleles. Clonal expansion was found to be greater in HLA-associated TCR beta chains than in equally common others in a later analysis.

The sequence was obtained from a girl between 5 and 17 years old in good health and CMV-seropositive. Sample: PBMCs. The chain joins TRBV5-1 to TRBJ2-1; possible D gene TRBD2, 7 bases. The DNA of the CDR3 is TGCGCCAGCAGCTTGGAAGGGGGGGGCTCCTACAATGAGCAGTTCTTC. It encodes CASSLEGGGSYNEQFF.